This note documents a single TCR beta chain sequence. The data were obtained in a study of regulatory T cells in long-lasting Graves disease. The time point here: persistent/refractory GD, antithyroid drugs over 5 years with positive TRAb. From PBMCs, RNA was extracted and then used to make the TCR library. For TCR beta, libraries came from iRepertoire HTBI primers and Arm-PCR of CDR3 regions. TCRdb itself ran the multiplex PCR reads through MiXCR, one entry per CDR3 protein. The sample holds about 470,000 distinct CDR3 sequences, less than 25% seen once. The clonotype originates from a female donor with Graves disease. The specimen was peripheral blood mononuclear cells (PBMCs), collected when the disease was refractory, from a patient treated with antithyroid drugs.

Here the CDR3 DNA reads TGTGCCATCAATCCGCTTCCACTCGGACTAGCGGGAGTGGCCGGGGAGCTGTTTTTT. Translated: CAINPLPLGLAGVAGELFF. This chain joins TRBV10-3 and TRBJ2-2, with 13 bases identical to TRBD2. The V segment lost 7 bases and the J segment 6 bases; nucleotides outside the gene matches: 17. This CDR3 has 19 residues. Germline CDR1 reads ENHRY; CDR2 reads SYGVKD.